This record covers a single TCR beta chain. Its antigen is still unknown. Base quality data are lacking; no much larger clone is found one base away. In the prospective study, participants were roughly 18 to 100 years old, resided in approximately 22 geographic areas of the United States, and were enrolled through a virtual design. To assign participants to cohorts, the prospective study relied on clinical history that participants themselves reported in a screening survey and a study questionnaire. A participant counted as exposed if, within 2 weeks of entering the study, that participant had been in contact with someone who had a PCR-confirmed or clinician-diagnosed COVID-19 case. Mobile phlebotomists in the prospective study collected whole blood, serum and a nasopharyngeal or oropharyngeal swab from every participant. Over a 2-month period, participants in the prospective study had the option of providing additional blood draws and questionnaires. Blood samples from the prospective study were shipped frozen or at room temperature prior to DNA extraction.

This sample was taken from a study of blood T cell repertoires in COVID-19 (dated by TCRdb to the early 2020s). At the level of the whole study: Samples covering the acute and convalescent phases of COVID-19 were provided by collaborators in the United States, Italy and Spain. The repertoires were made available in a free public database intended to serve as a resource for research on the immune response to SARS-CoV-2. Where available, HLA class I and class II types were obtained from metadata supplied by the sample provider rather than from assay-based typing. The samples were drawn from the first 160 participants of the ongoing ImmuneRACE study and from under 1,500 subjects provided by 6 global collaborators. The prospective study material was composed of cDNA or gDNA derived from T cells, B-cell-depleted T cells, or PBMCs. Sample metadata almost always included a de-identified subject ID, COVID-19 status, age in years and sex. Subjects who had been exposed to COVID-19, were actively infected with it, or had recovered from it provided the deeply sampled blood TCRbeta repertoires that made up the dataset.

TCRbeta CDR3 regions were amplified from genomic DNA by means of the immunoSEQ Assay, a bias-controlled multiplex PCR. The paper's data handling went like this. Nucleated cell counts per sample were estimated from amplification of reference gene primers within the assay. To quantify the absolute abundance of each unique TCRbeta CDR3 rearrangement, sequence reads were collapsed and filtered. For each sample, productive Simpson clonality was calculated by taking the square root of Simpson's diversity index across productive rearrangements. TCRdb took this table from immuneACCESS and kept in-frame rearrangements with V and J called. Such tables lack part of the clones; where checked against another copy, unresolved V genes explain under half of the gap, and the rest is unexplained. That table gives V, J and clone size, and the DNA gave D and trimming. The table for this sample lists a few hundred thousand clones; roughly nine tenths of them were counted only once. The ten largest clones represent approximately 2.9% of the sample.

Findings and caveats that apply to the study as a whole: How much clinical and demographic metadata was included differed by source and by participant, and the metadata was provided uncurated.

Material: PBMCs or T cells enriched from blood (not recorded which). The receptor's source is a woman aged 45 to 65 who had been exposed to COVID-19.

The base sequence is TGTGCCAGCAGCCAAGGACCCGGGGGAGAGACCCAGTACTTC. It translates as CASSQGPGGETQYF. The sequence joins TRBV4-2 to TRBJ2-5; TRBD2 is a possible D gene, resting on 6 matching bases. V is pared back by 1 base and J by 4 bases, with 10 bases lying between the germline termini. From its cysteine to its phenylalanine, the CDR3 spans 14 amino acids. The DNA shown is the 42-base CDR3, in frame from base 1. Looking up the germline V gene yields CDR1 LGHNA and CDR2 YNFKEQ.